This TCR beta chain stems from a study of CD8+CD57+ T cells in acquired aplastic anemia (dated by TCRdb to about 2018). Some background on the complete study: Extracted DNA from sorted CD4+ and CD8+ cells averaged around 3.2 ug, ranging from about 0.18 to 27.4 ug. Healthy donor samples averaged roughly 9.9 million reads for CD4+ and 11 million to 14 million for CD8+ cells.

The study deep-sequenced TCR repertoires of sorted CD4+ and CD8+ blood T cells from severe aplastic anemia patients and healthy subjects. Ficoll-Paque density gradient centrifugation was used to isolate peripheral blood mononuclear cells. Before DNA extraction, CD4+ and CD8+ T cells were sorted by FACS or by magnetic beads. At least ten counts were recorded for this clonotype. There is no known antigen for this receptor. Per-nucleotide qualities are absent, and no much larger clonotype sits a single base away. TCR beta VDJ combination and CDR3 sequence profiling used genomic DNA as the template. TCR repertoire sequencing was run on an Illumina HiSeq 2000. In the source study's methods: Repertoire assessment relied on Simpson's diversity index, CDR3 size and DJ length profiles, and TRBV/TRBJ rearrangement plots. The most abundant DNA sequence in the deep sequencing data was taken as the immunodominant clone. CDR3 amino acid sequences were checked for sharing between subjects and were compared against published repertoires and the VDJdb database. TCRdb passed the public sequencing reads through fastp at Q25 and MiXCR, retaining productive beta sequences. Rows are combined by CDR3 protein, so each entry shows the most common genes and DNA. TCRdb, not the authors, supplied the V and J calls. Recorded for this sample are 150,000 to 200,000 distinct CDR3 sequences; 35% to 55% of them occurred a single time. The ten largest make up about 1.1% of the sample.

The paper as a whole reports these results and caveats: CD8+ Simpson's diversity did not differ significantly between patients and healthy controls (P=0.060). Although 25 to 30 CD8+ CDR3 sequences were shared by patients and controls, these sequences appeared highly expressed in patients and within the immunodominant clones of patients.

V has 6 bases trimmed and J has 3 bases trimmed; junction bases matching no gene number 5. CDR1 and CDR2 are drawn from the germline V gene: SQVTM, ANQGSEA. Spanning cysteine to phenylalanine, the CDR3 consists of 13 amino acids. Just CDR3 DNA is preserved here, 39 bases in frame from base 1. Sequencing was done on a sample of sorted CD4+, CD8+, or CD8+CD57+ T cells (not recorded which) from PBMCs. Recombination joined TRBV29-1 with TRBJ1-5; 7 central nucleotides agree with TRBD1. This clonotype was obtained from a human donor in good health. The CDR3 has the sequence CSVGTASNQPQHF. The DNA sequence follows: TGCAGCGTGGGGACAGCTTCCAATCAGCCCCAGCATTTT.